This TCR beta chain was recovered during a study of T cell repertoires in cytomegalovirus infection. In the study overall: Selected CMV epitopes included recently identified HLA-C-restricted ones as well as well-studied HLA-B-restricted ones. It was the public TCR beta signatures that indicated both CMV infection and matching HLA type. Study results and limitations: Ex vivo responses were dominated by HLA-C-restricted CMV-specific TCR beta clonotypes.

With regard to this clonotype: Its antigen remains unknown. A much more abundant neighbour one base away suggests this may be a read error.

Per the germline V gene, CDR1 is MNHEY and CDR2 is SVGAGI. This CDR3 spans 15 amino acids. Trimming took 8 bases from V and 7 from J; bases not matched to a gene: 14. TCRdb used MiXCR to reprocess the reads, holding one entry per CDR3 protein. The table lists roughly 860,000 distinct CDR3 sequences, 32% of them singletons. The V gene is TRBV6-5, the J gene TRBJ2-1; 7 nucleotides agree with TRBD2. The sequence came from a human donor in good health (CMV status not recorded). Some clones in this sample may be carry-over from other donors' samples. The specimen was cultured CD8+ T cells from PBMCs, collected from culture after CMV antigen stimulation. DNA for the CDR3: TGTGCCAGCGGCCTCTCGGGACTAATTTGTAATGAGCAGTTCTTC. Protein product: CASGLSGLICNEQFF.